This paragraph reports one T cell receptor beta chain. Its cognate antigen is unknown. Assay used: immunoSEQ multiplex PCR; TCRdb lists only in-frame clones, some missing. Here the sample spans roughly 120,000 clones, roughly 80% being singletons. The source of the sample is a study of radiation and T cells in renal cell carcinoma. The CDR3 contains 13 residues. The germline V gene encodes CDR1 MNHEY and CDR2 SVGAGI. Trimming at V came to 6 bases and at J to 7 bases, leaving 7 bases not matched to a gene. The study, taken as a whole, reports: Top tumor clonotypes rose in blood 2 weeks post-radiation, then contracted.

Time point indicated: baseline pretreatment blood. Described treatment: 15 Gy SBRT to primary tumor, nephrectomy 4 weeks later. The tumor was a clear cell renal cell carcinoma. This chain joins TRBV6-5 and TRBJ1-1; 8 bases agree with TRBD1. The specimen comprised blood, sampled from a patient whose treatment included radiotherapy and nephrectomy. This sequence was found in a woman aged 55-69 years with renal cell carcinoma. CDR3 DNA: TGTGCCAGCAGCCTTTCAGGGGGCCGTGAAGCTTTCTTT. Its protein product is CASSLSGGREAFF.